This TCR beta chain was sequenced during a study of shared clonotypes between healthy human individuals. The study's findings and limits: Sharing across four donors was highest in naive CD4 (roughly 5%) and lowest in memory CD8 (approximately 0.4%). Sampling covered blood only; tissue repertoires likely differ. Among non-shared clonotypes, generation probabilities were lower than among those shared by all four donors.

TCRdb's table, derived via immunoSEQ multiplex PCR, lists solely in-frame clones and lacks some. The table has about 2.3 million clones, approximately 93% seen once. With regard to this clone: Its antigen is not known.

Germline values: CDR1 LGHNA, CDR2 YNFKEQ. The length of the CDR3 is 19 residues. V shed 0 bases, J shed 1 base, and the junction held 15 bases outside the gene matches. The TCR sequence derives from a man aged 18 to 35 in good health. Some clones in this sample may be carry-over from other donors' samples. Input material: naive CD4+ T cells from PBMCs. Indicated subset: CD45RA+ positively selected. The chain couples TRBV4-2 to TRBJ2-7; 7 positions agree with TRBD2. The CDR3 is CASSQDLRTRRLGSYEQYF. Here the CDR3 DNA reads TGTGCCAGCAGCCAAGATCTAAGGACTAGAAGGCTCGGGTCCTACGAGCAGTACTTC.